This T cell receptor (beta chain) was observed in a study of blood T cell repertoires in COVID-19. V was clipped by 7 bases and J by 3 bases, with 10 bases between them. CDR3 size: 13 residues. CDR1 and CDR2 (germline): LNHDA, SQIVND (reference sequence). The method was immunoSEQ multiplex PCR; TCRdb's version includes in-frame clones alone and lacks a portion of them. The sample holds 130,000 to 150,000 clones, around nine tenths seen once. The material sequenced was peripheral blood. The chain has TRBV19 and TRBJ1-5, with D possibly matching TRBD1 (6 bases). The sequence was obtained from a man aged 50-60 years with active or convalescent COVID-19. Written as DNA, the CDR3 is TGTGCCAGTACCGGACAGATCAATCAGCCCCAGCATTTT. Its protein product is CASTGQINQPQHF.